This T cell receptor (beta chain) was profiled in a study of type 1 regulatory T cells. Study background: T-allo10 is an in vitro-generated, Tr1-enriched CD4 T cell product specific for alloantigen.

This clonotype counts as medium-sized. Its matching antigen is unknown. CDR3 length: 14 amino acids. Germline V gene data show CDR1 as DFQATT and CDR2 as SNEGSKA (reference sequence). V shed 4 bases, J shed 6 bases, and the junction held 7 bases outside the gene matches. Each CDR3 protein gets one entry after TCRdb re-called the reads with MiXCR. Of about 65,000 distinct CDR3 sequences listed, more than 45% are singletons. J is TRBJ1-5 and V is TRBV20-1; 9 bases align to TRBD1. The specimen was cultured non-Tr1 T cells, either the whole culture or a sorted T cell fraction (not recorded which). The sequence was collected from a human donor in good health. CDR3 bases: TGCAGTGCTACTACAGGGGGCGGGAGTCAGCCCCAGCATTTT. Translation gives CSATTGGGSQPQHF.